This entry lists 9 T cell receptor beta chains sequenced from one sample in a study of CD8 T cells in ankylosing spondylitis. Each CDR3 protein is one row after TCRdb ran MiXCR on the 5' RACE reads. The sample gives under 450,000 distinct CDR3 sequences, 20% to 25% of which show up once; over 10% is in the top ten. Material: blood, either unsorted or a sorted T cell fraction (not recorded which). These receptor sequences come from a male donor with ankylosing spondylitis or in good health (not recorded which).

The V call is TRBV20-1, the J call TRBJ2-7; D is ambiguous. Trimming removed 7 bases at V and 12 bases at J, with 19 bases between. The germline gives CDR1 DFQATT, CDR2 SNEGSKA (reference sequence). This CDR3 has 11 amino acids. CDR3 DNA: TGCAGTGTCCCAAACGTCAAAAACTTGTACTTC. It encodes CSVPNVKNLYF.

The J gene is TRBJ2-7, the V gene TRBV6-2 or TRBV6-3; D is possibly TRBD2 (5 bases). Germline values: CDR1 MNHEY, CDR2 SVGEGT. The V gene lost 0 bases and the J gene lost 2 bases, with 14 bases spanning the gap. The CDR3 is 16 residues long. The DNA for the CDR3 is TGTGCCAGCAGTTACTCCCCCGGACGGGAAACCTACGAGCAGTACTTC. Its translation is CASSYSPGRETYEQYF.

This clonotype has more than one count but fewer than ten. The V and J genes are TRBV2 and TRBJ2-1; 7 positions agree with TRBD2. The CDR3 contains 12 residues. The trim removed 8 bases at V and 9 bases at J, leaving 7 bases unmatched. From germline, CDR1 is SNHLY and CDR2 FYNNEI. The CDR3 coding sequence is TGTGCCAGCTCGGGACTACGGGTTGAGCAGTTCTTC. This encodes CASSGLRVEQFF.

DNA for the CDR3: TGTGCCAGCAAGTCCAACGGGACAGGGGGCGGCGGGGAGCTGTTTTTT. It encodes CASKSNGTGGGGELFF. The chain combines TRBV21-1 with TRBJ2-2; the table gives TRBD1 as D, unverified against the DNA. TRBV21-1 is noted as a pseudogene. The CDR3 loop spans 16 amino acids.

The sample holds a few counts of this clonotype. The chain carries TRBV12-3 or TRBV12-4 and TRBJ1-6; D is perhaps TRBD1 (6 bases). The CDR3 extends over 16 amino acids. The ends were cut back, 5 bases at V and 2 bases at J, with 13 bases in the middle. The CDR3 loop reads CASSPHRTAYNSPLHF. CDR3 coding DNA: TGTGCCAGCAGTCCCCACCGGACAGCCTATAATTCACCCCTCCACTTT.

The sample holds one count of this clonotype. The V gene is TRBV20-1, the J gene TRBJ1-1; maybe TRBD1 (6 bases). Between the trimmed V and J ends, which lost 1 base and 5 bases, there was a span of 17 bases. Germline V gives CDR1 DFQATT, CDR2 SNEGSKA (reference sequence). There are 15 residues in the CDR3. In DNA form, the CDR3 reads TGCAGTGCTAGAGCGCCGGCAGGGGTAATAACTGAAGCTTTCTTT. Residues: CSARAPAGVITEAFF.

This clonotype was detected only a few times. V gene TRBV7-9 combines with J gene TRBJ2-2; 9 bases line up with TRBD1. CDR1 and CDR2 from the germline V gene are SEHNR and FQNEAQ (reference sequence). CDR3 length: 16 amino acids. The trim removed 6 bases at V and 7 bases at J, leaving 12 bases unmatched. CDR3 nucleotides: TGTGCCAGCAGGACCGGAACAGGGGGCGCTGACGGGGAGCTGTTTTTT. Translated, it gives CASRTGTGGADGELFF.

This clonotype was seen at least ten times. The chain couples TRBV20-1 to TRBJ2-2, with a tentative D call TRBD1 (5 bases). V gave up 6 bases and J gave up 4 bases, with 15 bases separating them. Per germline, CDR1 DFQATT and CDR2 SNEGSKA (reference sequence). The CDR3 loop spans 14 amino acids. CDR3 nucleotide sequence: TGCAGTGCCGCTTGGGCAGGGCTCACCGGGGAGCTGTTTTTT. It is translated as CSAAWAGLTGELFF.

The genes are TRBV3-1 and TRBJ2-1; 7 bases match TRBD1. The germline CDR1 and CDR2 sequences are LGHDT and YNNKEL (reference sequence). This CDR3 contains 18 residues. V lost 0 bases and J lost 4; bases outside the gene matches: 12. CDR3 DNA: TGTGCCAGCAGCCAAGATTTCCCGTGGACAGGCGCTTACAATGAGCAGTTCTTC. Protein product: CASSQDFPWTGAYNEQFF.